The 12 T cell receptor beta chains listed next were all sequenced from one sample in a study of cytomegalovirus exposure and HLA in healthy donors. Use of 60 Vbeta and 13 Jbeta primers characterized the PCR. Assay: immunoSEQ multiplex PCR; the TCRdb copy retains only in-frame clones and omits some. The table lists 50,000 to 60,000 clones, more than 75% of them singletons. Sequencing was done on a sample of PBMCs. These receptors all stem from a female donor in good health and CMV-seronegative.

This clone showed up just once. The genes are TRBV5-1 and TRBJ1-2, with D possibly being TRBD1 (5 bases). The V end was cut by 4 bases, the J end by 3 bases, with 19 bases between. The CDR3 totals 16 residues. Germline CDR1 and CDR2: SGHRS and YFSETQ. The CDR3 reads CASSLGEIRVHYGYTF. CDR3 DNA sequence: TGCGCCAGCAGCCTGGGTGAAATCAGGGTACACTATGGCTACACCTTC.

The chain recombines TRBV7-9 with TRBJ2-2, with unresolved D. V was trimmed by 1 base and J by 5 bases, leaving 5 bases between them. There are 13 residues in the CDR3. Looked up from germline, CDR1 is SEHNR and CDR2 is FQNEAQ (reference sequence). CDR3 residues: CASSLEATGELFF. For the CDR3, the DNA is TGTGCCAGCAGCTTAGAAGCGACCGGGGAGCTGTTTTTT.

This chain uses TRBV4-2 with TRBJ2-5; 10 nucleotides agree with TRBD1. The J call is in doubt because the DNA end fits TRBJ2-7 better. Germline V lookup: CDR1 LGHNA, CDR2 YNFKEQ. This CDR3 has 15 residues. The CDR3 DNA is TGTGCCAGCAGCCAAGCGACAGGGGGCATCTACGAGCAGTACTTC. Its protein is CASSQATGGIYEQYF.

The chain links TRBV27 to TRBJ1-2, with no clear D. Trimming left V 6 bases short and J 4 bases short, with 15 bases between. The CDR3 length is 14 residues. From germline, CDR1 is MNHEY and CDR2 SMNVEV (reference sequence). CDR3 sequence (DNA): TGTGCCAGCAGGCAAGAACCAGGTTCCTATGGCTACACCTTC. Translated, it gives CASRQEPGSYGYTF.

V and J are TRBV9 and TRBJ2-2; TRBD2 matches at 8 bases. Germline-derived CDR1 and CDR2 are SGDLS and YYNGEE. Unmatched junction bases numbered 13, after V lost 2 bases and J lost 7 bases. The CDR3 is made up of 17 amino acids. CDR3: CASSVLSGGGVDGELFF. CDR3 nucleotide sequence: TGTGCCAGCAGCGTCCTGTCGGGGGGGGGAGTTGACGGGGAGCTGTTTTTT.

CDR3 in DNA: TGCAGTGCTCCCGGGGGCTACGAGCAGTACTTC. Amino acids: CSAPGGYEQYF. J is TRBJ2-7 and V is TRBV20-1, with a tentative D call TRBD2 (6 bases). V lost 5 bases and J 3 bases, leaving 8 bases between the germline ends. Germline V gene sequence: CDR1 DFQATT, CDR2 SNEGSKA (reference sequence). There are 11 residues in the CDR3.

CDR3: CASSSLSETQYF. The CDR3 coding sequence is TGTGCCAGCAGCTCCCTTTCGGAGACCCAGTACTTC. The chain joins TRBV7-9 to TRBJ2-5; D call uncertain. Trimming stripped 4 bases from V and 5 bases from J, with 8 bases between. Germline-derived CDR1 and CDR2 are SEHNR and FQNEAQ (reference sequence). The CDR3 has 12 amino acids.

The rearrangement uses TRBV7-9 and TRBJ1-2, with D tentatively TRBD1 (5 bases). Per germline, CDR1 SEHNR and CDR2 FQNEAQ (reference sequence). CDR3 size: 14 residues. With 2 bases removed from V and 3 bases from J, the gap between germline ends came to 10 bases. DNA for the CDR3: TGTGCCAGCAGCTTACCACTACAGGACTATGGCTACACCTTC. It is translated as CASSLPLQDYGYTF.

Concerning this clone: Other nucleotide sequences in the sample specify the same CDR3. V and J are TRBV5-1 and TRBJ2-7; 11 nucleotides match TRBD1. J was trimmed by 3 bases and V by 1 base; bases with no gene match: 3. CDR1 and CDR2 from the germline V gene are SGHRS and YFSETQ. The CDR3 is made up of 15 amino acids. CDR3: CASSLPGTGGYEQYF. The CDR3 coding sequence is TGCGCCAGCAGCTTGCCCGGGACAGGGGGCTACGAGCAGTACTTC.

This clone was found a few times. The rearrangement links TRBV6-4 to TRBJ1-6; 12 nucleotides agree with TRBD1. The CDR3 has 15 amino acids. V dropped 6 bases and J dropped 9; count of bases not matched to a gene: 6. Germline CDR1 and CDR2: MRHNA and SNTAGT. The CDR3 nucleotides read TGTGCCAGCAGCCCGGGACAGGGGGCCGGTTCACCCCTCCACTTT. It is translated as CASSPGQGAGSPLHF.

This clone came up once. The genes are TRBV19 and TRBJ1-2, with 8 bases aligning to TRBD1. Unmatched junction bases numbered 10, after V lost 8 bases and J lost 5 bases. CDR3 length: 14 residues. CDR1 and CDR2 (germline): LNHDA, SQIVND (reference sequence). The CDR3 DNA follows: TGTGCCAGTCAAAAAGGACAGGGCTTTTATGGCTACACCTTC. This gives the protein CASQKGQGFYGYTF.

This rearrangement joins TRBV18 to TRBJ1-1, with D unclear. Germline CDR1 is KGHSH and CDR2 is LQKENI. V was clipped by 6 bases and J by 6 bases, with 11 bases between them. The CDR3 spans 12 residues. CDR3 region: CASSYQASEAFF. For the CDR3, the DNA is TGTGCCAGCTCGTATCAGGCGTCTGAAGCTTTCTTT.